What follows is one TCR beta chain and its context. The antigen this receptor binds is unknown. No qualities accompany the bases; no much larger clone lies one base away. Library generation was performed with the immunoSEQ multiplex PCR assay. The multiplex PCR relied on a mix of 60 forward primers for TCR Vbeta segments and 13 reverse primers for TCR Jbeta segments. The CDR3 region of rearranged TCR beta genes was amplified from genomic DNA by a multiplex PCR assay. Amplified TCR beta libraries were sequenced as 87-base-pair reads on the Illumina HiSeq System. For the original study's pipeline: In a later analysis, 70 million to 95 million unique TCR beta chains were counted across the 650 to 700 repertoires, and about 10 million of these chains were shared by at least two donors. Raw reads were error-corrected and collapsed into unique sequences by a nearest-neighbor algorithm in which closely related sequences were merged to remove PCR and sequencing errors. CDR3 sequences were aligned to IMGT reference sequences to assign V, D and J gene segments. For a sequence to be retained, a match of at least six nucleotides to both a V gene segment and a J gene segment was required. Rearrangements were called productive when the CDR3 lacked stop codons and stayed in frame with V and J; all others were non-productive. Following IMGT convention, CDR3 was defined as the stretch from the second conserved V-encoded cysteine up to the conserved J-encoded phenylalanine. In an earlier analysis of roughly 580 of the donors, sequences lacking an unambiguous match to a single V gene segment were excluded. In an earlier analysis of several hundred of the donors, V segments were called functional above 56.7% productive rearrangements and were called segregating when the between-donor standard deviation exceeded 5%. A statistical classification framework was developed to diagnose cytomegalovirus status using the catalog of TCR beta chain sequences. In a later analysis, V and J genes were assigned by comparing TCR nucleotide sequences against IMGT/GENE-DB human TR gene sequences. The TCRdist pipeline was used in a later analysis to assign CDR3 sequences and most-parsimonious VDJ recombination scenarios. In a later analysis, every TCR beta chain was defined by the combination of its CDR3 amino acid sequence and its V-gene family, and reads without a unique V-gene family were dropped. As a way to deal with suspected cross-contamination and a sequencing artifact, a later analysis dropped under 600 nucleotide sequences that were highly shared and had low generation probability. For each public chain, a later analysis derived a clonal expansion index from normalized ranks of inferred template counts within each repertoire. Generation probabilities in a later analysis came from a VDJ recombination model fitted to out-of-frame rearrangements, and those results were checked against IGoR. In a later analysis, TCR-TCR, TCR-HLA and TCR-CMV co-occurrence was scored with hypergeometric tests, and a repertoire-size bias correction was applied to TCR pairs. In a later analysis, false discovery rates were estimated by permuting HLA or CMV assignments 20 times. In a later analysis, co-occurring TCRs were grouped using DBSCAN, with TCRdist sequence similarity added in when clustering inside HLA-allele-positive subsets. For co-occurrence clustering, repertoires with fewer than 30,000 or more than 120,000 public chains were excluded, along with 4 to 6 repertoires with anomalous nucleotide sharing. TCRdb took over this immuneACCESS table, retaining in-frame rearrangements with V and J assigned. Such tables are incomplete; in checked studies, under half of the missing clones stem from an unresolved V gene, and the remainder is unexplained. V and J calls and clone size are as listed in that table; D and trimming were resolved from the DNA. The sample includes 180,000 or so clones, with about 80% observed a single time. The ten largest clones represent under 3% of the sample.

The data stem from a study of cytomegalovirus exposure and HLA in healthy donors (dated 2017 in TCRdb). In terms of the full investigation: An earlier analysis of a few hundred of the donors reported 276 Gb of sequence data and 90 million to 120 million unique TCR beta sequences obtained from around 190 million T cells. An early release covering about 600 HLA-typed donors comprised 250 to 350 gigabases of sequencing data and 65 million to 100 million unique TCR sequences. Of the 300 to 500 genotyped donors, approximately 81% were placed in the genetic ancestry cluster associated with self-reported Caucasian donors. The aim of the study was to test whether cataloging public T cell receptors could identify signatures of past pathogen exposure. The study used immunosequencing to profile the T cell repertoires of about 670 subjects and linked those repertoires to cytomegalovirus serostatus. In addition to the first cohort of roughly 700 subjects, a separate validation cohort of about 120 different subjects was used. High-throughput TCR immunosequencing, statistical association of individual TCRs with disease status, and machine learning were combined to predict cytomegalovirus infection status. In a later analysis, previously published TCR beta repertoires from roughly 710 donors were re-analyzed and high-resolution HLA genotyping was added so that TCR occurrence patterns could be studied. In the later analysis, no new phenotypic data were used to find candidate immune exposures; instead, reliance was placed on TCR beta sequences and their occurrence across donors. In an earlier analysis of roughly 600 of the donors, high-throughput TCR beta sequencing was used to judge whether each TCR beta V gene segment behaved as functional or pseudogenic. Donor age, sex, ethnicity and CMV serostatus were collected together with the repertoire data. Genome-wide SNP genotypes for about 65% of the roughly 670 donors were used in a later genetic analysis, which treated that subset as a discovery cohort. Every repertoire in the discovery cohort had been generated on one and the same sequencing platform. HLA typing covered class I and class II loci at four-digit resolution. The number of donors typed differed by locus, with 629-630 for A, B, C, DRB1 and DQB1, roughly 520 for DQA1, approximately 570 for DPA1, and around 430 for DPB1. Because of strong linkage in the cohort, a handful of DR-DQ haplotypes were treated as single units for association and clustering. On average, over 200,000 unique TCR beta nucleotide sequences were sequenced per donor among roughly 430 genotyped donors of the cohort, with roughly 18% of those sequences being non-productive. Beyond this particular receptor, the publication reports: According to a later analysis, parvovirus B19, influenza, CMV and Epstein-Barr virus appeared linked to several top co-occurrence clusters. V-gene and J-gene trimming of TCR beta chains was associated with a missense DCLRE1C variant in a later genetic analysis, and the association was replicated in an independent cohort. The authors suggested that the approach could potentially be extended to other disease states and immunological phenotypes. A further reported finding was that TCR beta sequences accurately predicted the HLA-A and HLA-B alleles for most subjects in the first cohort. In a later analysis, TCR association rates were found to vary across HLA loci, with the most associated TCRs seen for DRB1 alleles and the fewest for HLA-C alleles. Correlated functional status among segregating V segments might reflect linkage disequilibrium, but an unknown experimental factor could not be ruled out. Because some donors lacked HLA typing at each locus, the association tests relied only on the typed subset. In a later analysis, HLA-associated TCR beta chains were found to be more clonally expanded and to have lower generation probabilities than equally common non-associated chains. A later analysis associated about 17,000 TCR beta sequences with specific HLA alleles at a false discovery rate of 0.05. The classifier was reported to diagnose cytomegalovirus status with high specificity and sensitivity in both the original cohort and the validation cohort. Because counts were too low, about 18 rarely observed V segments, including chromosome 9 orphons, were excluded from the earlier analysis of around 590 of the donors. Strong co-occurrence of HLA alleles, especially DR and DQ, made assigning TCR associations to individual alleles difficult. Only TCR beta chains were sequenced in this cohort, and the absence of alpha or paired-chain data limited detectable features. Some IMGT-functional V segments, including TRBV6-2 and TRBV6-3, could not be distinguished by the 87-base-pair reads and were therefore excluded. In a later genetic analysis, fewer N-insertions in productive TCRs were reported among donors in an Asian-associated ancestry cluster than the roughly 700-donor mean. Broadly in line with IMGT annotations, most TCR beta V segments showed up in productive rearrangements about 87% or about 30% of the time in an earlier analysis of approximately 640 of the donors. CMV serostatus was the only immune exposure information available for the cohort. A total of 150 or so TCR beta chains were listed by the study as associated with cytomegalovirus. Presence/absence analyses assumed roughly uniform sequencing depth across donors, an assumption that may not hold. Most TCR sequences were seen in very few donors, while some public TCRs were found in many individuals. A few of the identified cytomegalovirus-associated TCR beta chains were confirmed in vitro to be specific for cytomegalovirus antigens. A later analysis found that most CMV-associated TCR beta chains appeared HLA-restricted, with HLA associations seemingly driven largely by CMV exposure. A cluster of highly shared sequence variants was judged likely to represent a technical artifact of the sequencing pipeline.

The germline V and J ends show losses of 0 bases and 6 bases respectively, and no gene match explains 8 bases of the junction. Per the germline V gene (reference sequence), LNHNV is the CDR1 and YYDKDF is the CDR2. Measured from the cysteine to the phenylalanine, the CDR3 is 16 residues long. The kept DNA is CDR3 alone, 48 bases in frame from the first base. The cohort was made up of 650 to 700 healthy bone marrow donors. Cohort members were all nominally healthy when sampled, although unrecorded immune exposures were likely present. The donor was CMV seronegative and belonged to the group of more than 300 seronegative cohort members. Each donor provided a peripheral blood sample, and peripheral blood mononuclear cells were used for TCR beta sequencing. The Qiagen DNeasy Blood Extraction Kit was used to extract genomic DNA from the blood cell samples.

This TCR came from a woman in her forties or fifties in good health and CMV-seronegative. The rearranged chain carries TRBV15 and TRBJ2-7, and 10 bases in between align with TRBD2. The sequenced sample was PBMCs. The CDR3 amino acid sequence is: CATSREGIGLAAEQYF. The DNA sequence is as follows: TGTGCCACCAGCAGAGAGGGGATTGGACTAGCGGCCGAGCAGTACTTC.